The next 13 T cell receptor beta chains were all read from a single sample in a study of T-cell reconstitution after alpha-beta-depleted transplantation in children (dated by TCRdb to the mid-2010s). The method behind the library was PCR. Sequencing relied on an Illumina HiSeq 2500. To normalize quantification of the TCRbeta repertoire, the TCR libraries were built with molecular barcoding that relied on unique molecular identifiers. The public reads were run again by TCRdb, first through fastp at Q25 and then through MiXCR, and only productive beta chains were kept. Each entry is one CDR3 protein sequence, shown with its most common DNA and genes. Counted in this sample were about 400,000 distinct CDR3 sequences; 13% of them appeared once. The ten largest clonotypes hold 4% to 5.5% of the sample. This specimen consisted of PBMCs, obtained from the stem cell graft. The source of these receptors is a human donor who donated a stem cell graft to a child with Fanconi anemia.

This clonotype was seen a handful of times. The chain recombines TRBV2 with TRBJ1-1, with D uncertain. This CDR3 comprises 14 residues. Germline loops: CDR1 SNHLY, CDR2 FYNNEI. Trimming took 3 bases from V and 4 from J, leaving 12 bases between them. The CDR3 nucleotides are TGTGCCAGCAGTGAGGGCAGGACTGGCACTGAAGCTTTCTTT. Residues: CASSEGRTGTEAFF.

The chain is built from TRBV14 and TRBJ2-4; tentatively, D is TRBD2 (6 bases). Looked up from germline, CDR1 is SGHDN and CDR2 is FVKESK. The CDR3 runs to 14 residues. Trimming cost V 4 bases and J 1 base, with 8 bases left between them. As DNA, the CDR3 is TGTGCCAGCAGCCGTGGGGGGGCCAAAAACATTCAGTACTTC. This encodes CASSRGGAKNIQYF.

In this sample, this clonotype turned up a few times. The rearrangement links TRBV10-3 to TRBJ2-3; 8 bases are shared with TRBD2. The V gene's germline CDR1 is ENHRY and CDR2 SYGVKD. The CDR3 is made up of 15 amino acids. V lost 0 bases and J lost 6; bases outside the gene matches: 5. CDR3 coding DNA: TGTGCCATCAGTGAGTCGGGACTAGAGAGCGATACGCAGTATTTT. It yields the protein CAISESGLESDTQYF.

In its sample, this clonotype was seen a few times. The chain recombines TRBV4-3 with TRBJ2-5; D might be TRBD1 (6 bases). This CDR3 region has 14 residues. V shed 4 bases and J shed 1 base, with 10 bases lying between them. Germline V gives CDR1 LGHNA, CDR2 YSLEER. CDR3 bases: TGCGCCAGCAGCCTGACAGGTCTCCAAGAGACCCAGTACTTC. Translated: CASSLTGLQETQYF.

This clonotype was found a few times. The chain carries TRBV7-6 and TRBJ2-1; D possibly matches TRBD1 or TRBD2 (5 bases each). CDR3 length equals 15 residues. Germline V gene sequence: CDR1 SGHVS, CDR2 FNYEAQ. V was pared by 6 bases and J by 0 bases, with 12 bases between. CDR3 in amino acids: CASSGGPSSYNEQFF. CDR3 DNA sequence: TGTGCCAGCAGTGGGGGACCCAGCTCCTACAATGAGCAGTTCTTC.

The chain couples TRBV5-1 to TRBJ1-1, with D perhaps TRBD1 (6 bases). The CDR3 is 15 amino acids. Germline V CDR1 and CDR2: SGHRS, YFSETQ. V lost 0 bases to trimming and J lost 6 bases, with 15 bases between them. CDR3 DNA sequence: TGCGCCAGCAGCTTGGGGACAGCCGCTCCCCCTGAAGCTTTCTTT. Protein sequence: CASSLGTAAPPEAFF.

The CDR3 DNA reads TGTGCCAGCAGTTACCAGGCCGGCTTTGAAGCTTTCTTT. Translating gives CASSYQAGFEAFF. V usage is TRBV6-5 and J usage is TRBJ1-1; D not resolved. The CDR3 is 13 amino acids. V lost 2 bases and J 7 bases, leaving 11 bases between the germline ends. In germline, CDR1 is MNHEY, CDR2 SVGAGI.

This clonotype was found many times. The chain combines TRBV18 with TRBJ1-6; D is possibly TRBD1 (6 bases). Trimming shortened V by 0 bases and J by 9 bases, and 12 bases separated the two germline ends. The CDR3 contains 15 residues. Germline values: CDR1 KGHSH, CDR2 LQKENI. The CDR3 nucleotides read TGTGCCAGCTCACCACCGAAGGGGGTGGGTTCACCCCTCCACTTT. It yields the protein CASSPPKGVGSPLHF. Drawing the rest from reference TRBV18 and TRBJ1-6, the complete variable domain is NAGVMQNPRHLVRRRGQEARLRCSPMKGHSHVYWYRQLPEEGLKFMVYLQKENIIDESGMPKERFSAEFPKEGPSILRIQQVVRGDSAAYFCASSPPKGVGSPLHFGNGTRLTVT.

The chain joins TRBV5-1 to TRBJ1-2; 8 positions match TRBD1. The CDR3 extends over 13 amino acids. V was clipped by 5 bases and J by 5 bases; unmatched bases: 5. CDR1 and CDR2 from the germline V gene are SGHRS and YFSETQ. The CDR3 loop is CASSMDREYGYTF. In nucleotides, the CDR3 is TGCGCCAGCAGTATGGACAGGGAATATGGCTACACCTTC. The variable domain in full, with the rest retrieved from reference TRBV5-1 and TRBJ1-2, is KAGVTQTPRYLIKTRGQQVTLSCSPISGHRSVSWYQQTPGQGLQFLFEYFSETQRNKGNFPGRFSGRQFSNSRSEMNVSTLELGDSALYLCASSMDREYGYTFGSGTRLTVV.

The chain has TRBV5-1 and TRBJ2-1, with 8 bases matching TRBD1. This CDR3 is 16 amino acids long. After removal of 3 bases from V and 10 bases from J, the junction contained 15 bases not matched to a gene. In germline, CDR1 is SGHRS, CDR2 YFSETQ. The CDR3 spells CASSSSRGLPRSEQFF. In DNA form, the CDR3 reads TGCGCCAGCAGCTCCTCCAGGGGGCTACCCCGTAGCGAGCAGTTCTTC. The entire variable domain, with the rest obtained from reference TRBV5-1 and TRBJ2-1, is as follows: KAGVTQTPRYLIKTRGQQVTLSCSPISGHRSVSWYQQTPGQGLQFLFEYFSETQRNKGNFPGRFSGRQFSNSRSEMNVSTLELGDSALYLCASSSSRGLPRSEQFFGPGTRLTVL.

This clonotype was seen repeatedly, ten times or more. The chain recombines TRBV7-8 with TRBJ2-7, with TRBD1 identical over 8 bases. Losses at the gene ends were 4 bases for V and 0 bases for J; bases not matched to a gene: 8. CDR3 length: 16 residues. In germline, CDR1 is SGHVS, CDR2 FQNEAQ. This CDR3 is CASSSTGTGFSYEQYF. CDR3 coding DNA: TGTGCCAGCAGCTCCACCGGGACAGGCTTCTCCTACGAGCAGTACTTC.

The chain links TRBV7-9 to TRBJ2-5; 10 bases map to TRBD1. CDR1 and CDR2 (germline): SEHNR, FQNEAQ (reference sequence). This CDR3 contains 13 residues. V gave up 10 bases and J gave up 3 bases; unmatched junction bases: 5. CDR3 amino acids: CATRTGGKETQYF. The CDR3 DNA reads as TGTGCCACCCGGACAGGGGGAAAAGAGACCCAGTACTTC.

V gene TRBV6-2 or TRBV6-3 combines with J gene TRBJ2-6; D may be TRBD1 or TRBD2 (5 bases each). Looked up from germline, CDR1 is MNHEY and CDR2 is SVGEGT. CDR3 length: 16 residues. The ends were cut back, 5 bases at V and 0 bases at J, with 11 bases in the middle. CDR3 nucleotide sequence: TGTGCCAGCAGTAGGGACCTAGGCTCTGGGGCCAACGTCCTGACTTTC. It translates to CASSRDLGSGANVLTF.